These 9 T cell receptor beta chains share one sample of origin, sequenced in a study of T cell repertoires in cytomegalovirus infection. TCRdb re-analysed the reads in MiXCR, keeping a single row per CDR3 protein. The sample yields tens of thousands of distinct CDR3 sequences, 3.5% to 4% seen once. The sample comprised PBMCs. These receptors were collected from a human donor in good health (CMV status not recorded). Some clones in this sample may be carry-over from other donors' samples.

This clonotype was seen repeatedly, ten times or more. The V and J genes are TRBV11-2 and TRBJ2-3, with TRBD2 as a possible D gene (5 bases). V was shortened by 4 bases and J by 5 bases, with 13 bases between the two germline ends. CDR1 and CDR2 from the germline V gene are SGHAT and FQNNGV. The CDR3 runs to 14 residues. The CDR3 DNA sequence: TGTGCCAGCAGCTCCTTCGGGGAAGGAGATACGCAGTATTTT. Its protein is CASSSFGEGDTQYF.

This clonotype was seen at least ten times. The junction departs from the called germline gene at one end, perhaps through a read error. The genes are TRBV7-6 and TRBJ2-1; 16 positions agree with TRBD2. The V gene's germline CDR1 is SGHVS and CDR2 FNYEAQ. The CDR3 extends over 15 amino acids. Here the CDR3 reads CASSLDGTSGGVSAF. The CDR3 DNA reads TGTGCCAGCAGCTTAGATGGGACTAGCGGGGGGGTCTCCGCCTTC.

The table lists this clonotype with many counts. J is TRBJ1-6 and V is TRBV7-9; 8 nucleotides align to TRBD1. V was clipped by 0 bases and J by 8 bases; unmatched bases: 6. The germline V gene encodes CDR1 SEHNR and CDR2 FQNEAQ (reference sequence). The CDR3 loop spans 16 amino acids. In nucleotides, the CDR3 is TGTGCCAGCAGCTTAGCGATGCGACAGGGGTATTCACCCCTCCACTTT. Its protein product is CASSLAMRQGYSPLHF.

This clonotype was counted ten times or more. The chain employs TRBV4-3 and TRBJ2-2, with 7 bases matching TRBD2. Germline V gene lookup returns CDR1 LGHNA and CDR2 YSLEER. The ends lost 1 base at V and 6 bases at J; junction bases unmatched: 5. CDR3 size: 15 residues. The CDR3 reads CASSQAAGMPGELFF. For the CDR3, the DNA is TGCGCCAGCAGCCAAGCAGCGGGGATGCCCGGGGAGCTGTTTTTT.

In its sample, this clonotype was seen many times. The chain joins TRBV7-2 to TRBJ1-5; perhaps TRBD1 as D (5 bases). CDR1 is SGHTA, CDR2 FQGNSA, per germline. The CDR3 runs 15 residues. Between the trimmed V and J ends, which lost 2 bases and 6 bases, there was a span of 14 bases. For the CDR3, the DNA is TGTGCCAGCAGCTTAAGGCAGGGTACGGGTCAGCCCCAGCATTTT. The encoded protein is CASSLRQGTGQPQHF.

This clonotype has ten or more counts. This sequence joins TRBV7-9 and TRBJ2-1; TRBD1 agrees at 12 bases. The CDR3 spans 18 residues. The V and J ends lost 4 bases and 1 base, in that order; junction bases with no gene match: 8. Germline CDR1 is SEHNR and CDR2 is FQNEAQ (reference sequence). CDR3 protein: CASSSQGGQGASYNEQFF. The CDR3 region has the DNA TGTGCCAGCAGCTCCCAGGGGGGACAGGGGGCTTCCTACAATGAGCAGTTCTTC.

This clonotype has at least ten counts. The V call is TRBV7-6, the J call TRBJ1-1; TRBD1 aligns across 7 bases. The V segment lost 5 bases and the J segment 4 bases; nucleotides outside the gene matches: 10. CDR3 size: 15 residues. Germline CDR1 is SGHVS and CDR2 is FNYEAQ. CDR3 amino acids: CASSNRGIVGTEAFF. The CDR3, as DNA: TGTGCCAGCAGCAACAGGGGAATTGTTGGCACTGAAGCTTTCTTT.

This clonotype was found many times. Given a much more abundant clone one base away, this may be a read error. The V gene is TRBV7-2, the J gene TRBJ1-1; D is undetermined. The CDR3 covers 13 residues. The germline V gene encodes CDR1 SGHTA and CDR2 FQGNSA. Trimming shortened V by 2 bases and J by 0 bases, and 4 bases separated the two germline ends. CDR3 bases: TGTGCCAGCAGCTTAAGGATGAACACTGAAGCTTTCTTT. Its protein is CASSLRMNTEAFF.

This clonotype was counted many times. The chain couples TRBV11-2 to TRBJ1-1; 7 bases line up with TRBD1. CDR1 SGHAT and CDR2 FQNNGV come from the germline V gene. CDR3 size: 15 residues. With 3 bases clipped from V and 8 bases from J, the junction kept 12 bases outside the gene matches. DNA of the CDR3: TGTGCCAGCAGCTTTGTTGGTACCGGGACAGACGAAGCTTTCTTT. Its translation: CASSFVGTGTDEAFF.